The 15 T cell receptor beta chains presented below share a single source sample, sequenced in a study of regulatory T cells in long-lasting Graves disease. Researchers made TCR beta libraries by using iRepertoire HTBI primers and running Arm-PCR on CDR3 regions. MiXCR was run by TCRdb on the multiplex PCR reads, yielding one entry per CDR3 protein. The table includes roughly 610,000 distinct CDR3 sequences, 15% to 20% detected once. Time point indicated: newly diagnosed GD, antithyroid drugs for less than 3 months. With RNA extracted from PBMCs as input, the TCR library was made. A further study also used this sample, focusing on T cells in Graves' hyperthyroidism and ophthalmopathy.

The starting material was peripheral blood mononuclear cells (PBMCs), obtained at new diagnosis, from a patient treated with antithyroid drugs. These receptors all stem from a man aged 18 to 30 with Graves disease.

Concerning this clonotype: A read error is possible here, since a much larger clone lies one base away. The J gene is TRBJ2-2, the V gene TRBV29-1; TRBD1 matches at 9 bases. Looked up from germline, CDR1 is SQVTM and CDR2 is ANQGSEA. The CDR3 covers 14 residues. The CDR3 nucleotides read TGCAGCGTCTACCGGGACAGGGACACCGGGCAGCTGTTTTTT. As protein: CSVYRDRDTGQLFF.

This clonotype was seen a handful of times. J is TRBJ1-6 and V is TRBV7-9; weak D call: TRBD1 (6 bases). Germline CDR1 and CDR2: SEHNR and FQNEAQ (reference sequence). The CDR3 extends over 15 amino acids. The germline V and J ends were trimmed by 5 bases and 3 bases, with 11 bases remaining between them. For the CDR3, the DNA is TGTGCCAGCAGCGCACGGGACAACTATAATTCACCCCTCCACTTT. Amino acid sequence: CASSARDNYNSPLHF.

This clonotype was seen more than once but under ten times. At one of its ends the junction is not consistent with the germline gene, which may arise from a read error. V gene TRBV27 combines with J gene TRBJ2-3; D tentatively fits TRBD1 or TRBD2 (6 bases each). Germline V gene data show CDR1 as MNHEY and CDR2 as SMNVEV (reference sequence). CDR3 length: 11 amino acids. The CDR3 nucleotides read TGCTACAGGGACTTGAGGGATACGCAGTATTTT. It yields the protein CYRDLRDTQYF.

This clonotype was found many times. CDR3 DNA: TGTGCCAGCGCTCTAGCGGGGAGCTCCTACGAGCAGTACTTC. This translates into CASALAGSSYEQYF. The V and J genes are TRBV6-1 and TRBJ2-7; 9 nucleotides match TRBD2. Per the germline V gene, CDR1 is MNHNS and CDR2 is SASEGT. V shed 8 bases, J shed 0 bases, and the junction held 5 bases outside the gene matches. The CDR3 is 14 residues long.

This clonotype was counted many times. This chain joins TRBV6-1 and TRBJ2-1, with TRBD2 matching 8 bases. Looked up from germline, CDR1 is MNHNS and CDR2 is SASEGT. The V gene end was trimmed by 5 bases and the J gene end by 4 bases; junction bases not matched to a gene: 4. The CDR3 loop spans 14 amino acids. The DNA of the CDR3 is TGTGCCAGCAGTCCACTAGCGGCTTACAATGAGCAGTTCTTC. Amino acid sequence: CASSPLAAYNEQFF.

The chain carries TRBV6-2 or TRBV6-3 and TRBJ2-3; 13 bases map to TRBD2. The CDR3 extends over 17 amino acids. The V segment lost 5 bases and the J segment 5 bases; nucleotides outside the gene matches: 10. CDR1 is MNHEY and CDR2 is SVGEGT in the germline V gene. CDR3: CASSERTSGSYRDTQYF. The DNA for the CDR3 is TGTGCCAGCAGTGAGAGGACTAGCGGGAGCTATAGAGATACGCAGTATTTT.

The chain links TRBV30 to TRBJ2-3, with 7 bases fitting TRBD2. CDR1 and CDR2 (germline): GTSNPN, SVGIG (reference sequence). V shed 2 bases, J shed 6 bases, and the junction held 11 bases outside the gene matches. The CDR3 is 15 amino acids. The CDR3 reads CAWSLWGRAVDTQYF. The CDR3 DNA reads TGTGCCTGGAGTTTGTGGGGGAGGGCCGTGGATACGCAGTATTTT.

This clonotype has ten or more counts. The chain is built from TRBV6-1 and TRBJ1-4, with 7 bases matching TRBD1. The trim removed 7 bases at V and 7 bases at J, leaving 6 bases unmatched. Per germline, CDR1 MNHNS and CDR2 SASEGT. The CDR3 is made up of 13 amino acids. The CDR3 DNA reads TGTGCCAGCACCAGGGGGGGATTTGAAAAACTGTTTTTT. It is translated as CASTRGGFEKLFF.

This clonotype was seen at least ten times. J is TRBJ2-1 and V is TRBV7-9, with TRBD2 identical over 7 bases. The CDR3 contains 19 residues. The germline V gene has CDR1 SEHNR and CDR2 FQNEAQ (reference sequence). The V segment lost 6 bases and the J segment 9 bases; nucleotides outside the gene matches: 26. CDR3 amino acids: CASRSPPGDGRTTFGEQFF. DNA for the CDR3: TGTGCCAGCAGATCCCCCCCGGGCGACGGGAGGACCACGTTTGGTGAGCAGTTCTTC.

The sample holds a few counts of this clonotype. This chain connects TRBV30 to TRBJ2-7; weak D call: TRBD2 (5 bases). Germline values: CDR1 GTSNPN, CDR2 SVGIG (reference sequence). Trimming removed 3 bases at V and 5 bases at J, with 5 bases between. The CDR3 has 10 residues. The CDR3 sequence: CAWSGNEQYF. The CDR3 DNA sequence: TGTGCCTGGAGCGGGAACGAGCAGTACTTC.

As concerns this clonotype: Only one base separates this from a far larger clonotype, so it likely reflects a read error. V gene TRBV2 combines with J gene TRBJ2-1; 12 bases align to TRBD2. Germline V gene data show CDR1 as SNHLY and CDR2 as FYNNEI. The CDR3 contains 13 residues. The V and J ends lost 7 bases and 10 bases, in that order; junction bases with no gene match: 5. In nucleotides, the CDR3 is TGTGCCAGCAACCTAGCGGGAGGGAACGAGCAGTTCTTC. Residues: CASNLAGGNEQFF.

This clonotype was counted at least ten times. The V call is TRBV5-1, the J call TRBJ1-2, with D hard to call. Germline-derived CDR1 and CDR2 are SGHRS and YFSETQ. Trimming stripped 4 bases from V and 8 bases from J, with 18 bases between. CDR3 size: 14 residues. This CDR3 reads CASSPGGGLMGYTF. The CDR3 DNA is TGCGCCAGCAGCCCGGGAGGCGGTCTTATGGGCTACACCTTC.

This chain joins TRBV7-6 and TRBJ1-1; D unclear. Trimming cost V 0 bases and J 6 bases, with 8 bases left between them. The germline CDR1 and CDR2 sequences are SGHVS and FNYEAQ. This CDR3 contains 13 residues. CDR3 amino acids: CASSLARSAEAFF. The CDR3 bases are TGTGCCAGCAGCTTAGCCAGGTCCGCTGAAGCTTTCTTT.

This clonotype was detected many times. The rearrangement uses TRBV7-2 and TRBJ2-6; no definite D call. V gave up 7 bases and J gave up 0 bases, with 7 bases separating them. CDR3 length equals 14 residues. Germline values: CDR1 SGHTA, CDR2 FQGNSA. CDR3 DNA sequence: TGTGCCAGCACGCCGCGCTCTGGGGCCAACGTCCTGACTTTC. Protein product: CASTPRSGANVLTF. The full variable domain, rest sourced from reference TRBV7-2 and TRBJ2-6, is GAGVSQSPSNKVTEKGKDVELRCDPISGHTALYWYRQSLGQGLEFLIYFQGNSAPDKSGLPSDRFSAERTGGSVSTLTIQRTQQEDSAVYLCASTPRSGANVLTFGAGSRLTVL.

This clonotype was seen at least ten times. The genes are TRBV30 and TRBJ2-7, with D perhaps TRBD2 (6 bases). The CDR3 sequence is 14 residues long. Germline V lookup: CDR1 GTSNPN, CDR2 SVGIG (reference sequence). V lost 0 bases and J 3 bases, leaving 12 bases between the germline ends. Here the CDR3 DNA reads TGTGCCTGGAGTGTACTCGGCGGGATCTACGAGCAGTACTTC. It specifies CAWSVLGGIYEQYF.